The sequence of this TCR beta chain was determined in a study of blood T cell repertoires in COVID-19. Study context: Nucleic acid was either cDNA or gDNA, and it came from T cells, B-cell-depleted T cells, or PBMCs.

From germline, CDR1 is SEHNR and CDR2 FQNEAQ (reference sequence). The CDR3 contains 16 residues. Trimming removed 6 bases from V and 0 bases from J, with 15 bases in between. Per the study methods: Amplification with reference gene primers provided the estimates of nucleated cell counts. Profiled with immunoSEQ multiplex PCR; TCRdb holds only in-frame clones, not every one. V, J and clone size are those of that table, while D and trimming were read from the DNA. The top ten hold 1.8% of the sample, which has roughly 300,000 clones, around nine tenths seen once. Recruited during active infection, patients (from Seattle) were subsequently followed longitudinally.

The TCR originated in a woman younger than 45 with COVID-19, enrolled during active disease. The gene calls are TRBV7-9 and TRBJ1-3, with D tentatively TRBD1 (6 bases). Sequenced: peripheral blood. CDR3 DNA sequence: TGTGCCAGCAGACCGCCAGACAGGCTCTCTGGAAACACCATATATTTT. It translates to CASRPPDRLSGNTIYF.